This is a list of T cell receptor beta chains from one sample in a study of shared clonotypes between healthy human individuals. This table comes from immunoSEQ multiplex PCR, and its TCRdb copy is limited to in-frame clones, with some not included. The sample shows about 2.1 million clones, 85% to 95% of them seen only once. Sequencing input: naive CD8+ T cells from PBMCs. These receptors came from a man aged 18 to 35 in good health. Some clones in this sample may be carry-over from other donors' samples. The CDR3 runs from the conserved cysteine through the conserved F or W. Fields, in order: V gene, D gene, clone size, J gene, CDR3 protein, CDR3 DNA. D genes are given only for firm matches. Clone sizes are given selectively: once, few, many, or a class where the clone is expanded.

>TRBV28|TRBD2|once|TRBJ2-2
CASSLRLAGGRTGELFF
TGTGCCAGCAGTTTGCGACTAGCGGGAGGTCGCACCGGGGAGCTGTTTTTT
>TRBV11-3|NA|NA|TRBJ2-2
CASSSRPGELFF
TGTGCCAGCAGCTCCCGACCCGGGGAGCTGTTTTTT
>TRBV19|NA|NA|TRBJ1-5
CASSMDLELDYSNQPQHF
TGTGCCAGTAGTATGGATCTAGAATTGGACTATAGCAATCAGCCCCAGCATTTT
>TRBV27|NA|NA|TRBJ2-2
CASSTKGGGELFF
TGTGCCAGCAGTACCAAGGGGGGCGGGGAGCTGTTTTTT
>TRBV5-1|NA|NA|TRBJ1-3
CASSSGRSSGNTIYF
TGCGCCAGCAGCTCTGGCCGTAGCTCTGGAAACACCATATATTTT
>TRBV11-2|NA|NA|TRBJ2-7
CASSLPLQRNQYF
TGTGCCAGCAGCTTACCCCTTCAAAGGAACCAGTACTTC
>TRBV7-9|TRBD1|NA|TRBJ2-7
CAVQGDYEQYF
TGTGCCGTACAGGGGGACTACGAGCAGTACTTC
>TRBV6-5|TRBD1|NA|TRBJ1-4
CASSYSRDSNEKLFF
TGTGCCAGCAGTTACTCGAGGGACAGTAATGAAAAACTGTTTTTT
>TRBV9|NA|NA|TRBJ2-7
CASSLRTGSSYEQYF
TGTGCCAGCAGCCTCCGGACGGGAAGCTCCTACGAGCAGTACTTC
>TRBV5-6|NA|NA|TRBJ2-2
CASSLTTGAGELFF
TGTGCCAGCAGCTTGACTACGGGAGCCGGGGAGCTGTTTTTT
>TRBV30|NA|few|TRBJ1-1
CAWTQGTEAFF
TGTGCCTGGACCCAGGGCACTGAAGCTTTCTTT
>TRBV4-1|NA|NA|TRBJ1-6
CASSQVYNGMDSPLHF
TGCGCCAGCAGCCAAGTGTATAACGGTATGGATTCACCCCTCCACTTT
>TRBV7-9|NA|NA|TRBJ2-7
CASSPGLGQYF
TGTGCCAGCAGCCCCGGACTTGGGCAGTACTTC
>TRBV11-3|NA|few|TRBJ2-1
CASSPGAGTYNEQFF
TGTGCCAGCAGCCCCGGGGCAGGGACCTACAATGAGCAGTTCTTC
>TRBV7-9|NA|NA|TRBJ1-2
CASSPSGPYGYTF
TGTGCCAGCAGCCCGTCGGGGCCCTATGGCTACACCTTC
>TRBV25-1|TRBD1|once|TRBJ2-3
CASSEWGTGADTQYF
TGTGCCAGCAGTGAGTGGGGGACAGGGGCAGATACGCAGTATTTT
>TRBV9|NA|NA|TRBJ2-7
CASSVATGNSYEQYF
TGTGCCAGCAGCGTAGCTACGGGCAACTCCTACGAGCAGTACTTC
>TRBV15|NA|once|TRBJ1-2
CATSRDERGSGEGYTF
TGTGCCACCAGCAGAGATGAGAGGGGGTCAGGGGAAGGCTACACCTTC
>TRBV5-1|NA|NA|TRBJ2-5
CASSLAQRETQYF
TGCGCCAGCAGCTTGGCCCAACGAGAGACCCAGTACTTC
>TRBV28|NA|NA|TRBJ2-7
CASSLGPGLINYEQYF
TGTGCCAGCAGCCTTGGGCCCGGACTTATAAACTACGAGCAGTACTTC
>TRBV29-1|NA|NA|TRBJ1-1
CSGRAGPEAFF
TGCAGCGGTCGGGCGGGTCCCGAAGCTTTCTTT
>TRBV28|NA|once|TRBJ1-5
CASRGGTLRNQPQHF
TGTGCCAGCAGGGGGGGGACCCTTCGCAATCAGCCCCAGCATTTT
>TRBV5-6|TRBD2|NA|TRBJ2-1
CATERAGVYNEQFF
TGTGCCACCGAAAGAGCGGGAGTATACAATGAGCAGTTCTTC
>TRBV20-1|NA|NA|TRBJ2-7
CSARGLPEQYF
TGCAGTGCTAGAGGACTTCCCGAGCAGTACTTC
>TRBV7-8|NA|NA|TRBJ2-1
CASSRTTETTYNEQFF
TGTGCCAGCAGCCGGACTACCGAAACAACCTACAATGAGCAGTTCTTC
>TRBV7-9|NA|once|TRBJ1-1
CASSSRSEVQAFF
TGTGCCAGCAGCTCGAGGTCGGAGGTCCAAGCTTTCTTT
>TRBV11-2|NA|NA|TRBJ2-7
CASSFSRDYEQYF
TGTGCCAGCAGCTTCTCCAGGGACTACGAGCAGTACTTC
>TRBV28|NA|once|TRBJ2-7
CASRGWGAAYEQYF
TGTGCCAGCAGGGGGTGGGGGGCCGCCTACGAGCAGTACTTC
>TRBV4-2|TRBD2|NA|TRBJ2-1
CASSQRGLAGARAANEQFF
TGTGCCAGCAGCCAACGCGGACTAGCGGGAGCCCGAGCCGCAAATGAGCAGTTCTTC
>TRBV4-3|NA|NA|TRBJ1-2
CASSPYRETYGYTF
TGCGCCAGCAGCCCCTACAGGGAGACCTATGGCTACACCTTC
>TRBV28|NA|NA|TRBJ2-3
CASSLTPRTDTQYF
TGTGCCAGCAGTTTAACGCCCAGGACAGATACGCAGTATTTT
>TRBV29-1|NA|NA|TRBJ1-1
CSVRGGNTEAFF
TGCAGCGTCAGGGGAGGGAACACTGAAGCTTTCTTT
>TRBV6-1|NA|NA|TRBJ1-5
CASTGKDSNQPQHF
TGTGCCAGCACTGGCAAGGATAGCAATCAGCCCCAGCATTTT
>TRBV9|TRBD2|NA|TRBJ2-1
CASSVVGTTTNNEQFF
TGTGCCAGCAGCGTAGTGGGGACTACGACCAACAATGAGCAGTTCTTC
>TRBV30|NA|NA|TRBJ1-5
CAWSIGHQPQHF
TGTGCCTGGAGCATAGGGCACCAGCCCCAGCATTTT
>TRBV7-6|TRBD1|NA|TRBJ2-7
CASSYPGQATYEQYF
TGTGCCAGCAGCTACCCGGGACAGGCAACCTACGAGCAGTACTTC
>TRBV6-5|NA|NA|TRBJ2-2
CASSIQGTGELFF
TGTGCCAGCAGTATACAGGGTACCGGGGAGCTGTTTTTT
>TRBV7-9|TRBD1|once|TRBJ2-2
CASSPIQSGTANTGELFF
TGTGCCAGCAGCCCGATTCAGAGTGGGACAGCGAACACCGGGGAGCTGTTTTTT
>TRBV19|NA|once|TRBJ2-3
CASSLTKRTDTQYF
TGTGCCAGTAGTCTTACAAAACGCACAGATACGCAGTATTTT
>TRBV28|TRBD1|NA|TRBJ2-4
CASSLPRTGALAKNIQYF
TGTGCCAGCAGCCTCCCCCGGACAGGGGCCTTAGCCAAAAACATTCAGTACTTC
>TRBV9|TRBD1|NA|TRBJ2-5
CASSASGTGKETQYF
TGTGCCAGCAGCGCCTCCGGGACAGGAAAAGAGACCCAGTACTTC
>TRBV27|NA|few|TRBJ2-7
CASSLSSGYEQYF
TGTGCCAGCAGTTTATCGTCCGGCTACGAGCAGTACTTC